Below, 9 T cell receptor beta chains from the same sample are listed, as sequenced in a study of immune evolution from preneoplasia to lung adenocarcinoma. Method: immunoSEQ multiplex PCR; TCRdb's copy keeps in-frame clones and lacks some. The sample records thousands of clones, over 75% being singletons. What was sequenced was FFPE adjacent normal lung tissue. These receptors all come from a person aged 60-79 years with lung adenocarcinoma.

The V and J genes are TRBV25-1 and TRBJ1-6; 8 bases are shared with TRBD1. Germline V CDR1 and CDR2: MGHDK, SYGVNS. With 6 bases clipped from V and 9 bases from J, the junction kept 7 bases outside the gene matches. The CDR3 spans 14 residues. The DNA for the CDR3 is TGTGCCAGCAGAGGAACAGGGGGTCGTTCACCCCTCCACTTT. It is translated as CASRGTGGRSPLHF.

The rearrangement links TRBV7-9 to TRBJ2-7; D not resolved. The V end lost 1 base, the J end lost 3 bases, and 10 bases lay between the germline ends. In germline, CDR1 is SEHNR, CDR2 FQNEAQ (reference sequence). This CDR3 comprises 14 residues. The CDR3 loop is CASSLEVRVYEQYF. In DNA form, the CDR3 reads TGTGCCAGCAGCTTAGAAGTTAGGGTCTACGAGCAGTACTTC.

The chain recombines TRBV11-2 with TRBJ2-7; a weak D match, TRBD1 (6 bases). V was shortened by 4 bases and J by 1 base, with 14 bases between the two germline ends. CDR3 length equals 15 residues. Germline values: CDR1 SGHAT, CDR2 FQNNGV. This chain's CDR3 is CASSSEGHLSYEQYF. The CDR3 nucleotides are TGTGCCAGCAGCTCTGAGGGACACCTTTCCTACGAGCAGTACTTC.

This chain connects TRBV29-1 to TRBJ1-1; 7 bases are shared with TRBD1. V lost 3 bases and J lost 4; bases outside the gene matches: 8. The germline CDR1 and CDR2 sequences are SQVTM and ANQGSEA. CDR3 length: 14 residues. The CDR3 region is CSVDIIGTVTEAFF. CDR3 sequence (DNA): TGCAGCGTTGATATTATTGGGACAGTCACTGAAGCTTTCTTT.

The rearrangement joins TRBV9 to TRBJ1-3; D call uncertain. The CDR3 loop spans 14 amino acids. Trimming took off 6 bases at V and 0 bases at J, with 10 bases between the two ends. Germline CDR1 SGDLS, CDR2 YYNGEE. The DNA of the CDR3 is TGTGCCAGCAACGAGGACCTCTCTGGAAACACCATATATTTT. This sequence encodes CASNEDLSGNTIYF.

CDR3 loop: CASSLSGAQYNEQFF. The CDR3 DNA follows: TGTGCCAGCAGTTTGTCAGGGGCCCAATACAATGAGCAGTTCTTC. The rearrangement uses TRBV27 and TRBJ2-1, with a tentative D call TRBD1 (6 bases). Deletions cut 3 bases from V and 4 bases from J, with 13 bases between. Germline values: CDR1 MNHEY, CDR2 SMNVEV (reference sequence). The CDR3 loop spans 15 amino acids.

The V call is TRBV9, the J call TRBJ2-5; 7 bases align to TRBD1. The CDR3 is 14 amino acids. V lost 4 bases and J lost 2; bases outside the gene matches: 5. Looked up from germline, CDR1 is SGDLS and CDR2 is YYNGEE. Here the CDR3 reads CASSPQTGQETQYF. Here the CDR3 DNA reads TGTGCCAGCAGCCCCCAGACAGGGCAAGAGACCCAGTACTTC.

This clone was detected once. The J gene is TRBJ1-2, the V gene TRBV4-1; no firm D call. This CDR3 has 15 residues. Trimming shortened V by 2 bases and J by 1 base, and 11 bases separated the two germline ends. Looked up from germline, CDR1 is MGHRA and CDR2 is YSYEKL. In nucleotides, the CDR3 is TGCGCCAGCAGCCAACGGATGGGAAATAACTATGGCTACACCTTC. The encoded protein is CASSQRMGNNYGYTF.

Here the CDR3 DNA reads TGTGCCAGCAGTGAAGGGACGGGCGATGAGCAGTTCTTC. It codes for CASSEGTGDEQFF. V is TRBV2 and J is TRBJ2-1, with D uncertain. V gave up 1 base and J gave up 8 bases, with 9 bases separating them. CDR3 length equals 13 residues. The germline V gene encodes CDR1 SNHLY and CDR2 FYNNEI.